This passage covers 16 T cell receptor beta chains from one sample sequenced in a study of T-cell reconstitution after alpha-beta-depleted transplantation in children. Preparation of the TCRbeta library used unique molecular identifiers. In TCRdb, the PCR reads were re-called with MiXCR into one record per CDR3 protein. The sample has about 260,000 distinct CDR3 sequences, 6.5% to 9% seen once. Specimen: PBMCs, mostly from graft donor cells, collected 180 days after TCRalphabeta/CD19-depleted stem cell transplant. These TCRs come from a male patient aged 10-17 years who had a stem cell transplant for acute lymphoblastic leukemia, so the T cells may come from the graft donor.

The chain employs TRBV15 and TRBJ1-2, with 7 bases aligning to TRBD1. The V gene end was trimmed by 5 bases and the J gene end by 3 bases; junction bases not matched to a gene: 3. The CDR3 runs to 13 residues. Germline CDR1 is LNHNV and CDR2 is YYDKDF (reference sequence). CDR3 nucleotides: TGTGCCACCAGCGGCGGGACAGACTATGGCTACACCTTC. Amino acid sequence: CATSGGTDYGYTF.

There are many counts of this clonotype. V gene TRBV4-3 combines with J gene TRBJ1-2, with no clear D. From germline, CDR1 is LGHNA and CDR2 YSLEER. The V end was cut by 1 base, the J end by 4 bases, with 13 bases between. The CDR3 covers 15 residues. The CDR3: CASSQARGASYGYTF. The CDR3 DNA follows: TGCGCCAGCAGCCAAGCGCGGGGAGCAAGCTATGGCTACACCTTC.

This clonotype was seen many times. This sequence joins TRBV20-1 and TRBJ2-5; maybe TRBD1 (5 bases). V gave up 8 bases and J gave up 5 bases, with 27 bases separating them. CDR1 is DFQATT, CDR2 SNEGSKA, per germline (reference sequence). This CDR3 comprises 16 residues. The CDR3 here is CSPYAYRRRGRETQYF. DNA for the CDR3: TGCAGTCCTTACGCTTACAGGAGAAGGGGCCGGGAGACCCAGTACTTC.

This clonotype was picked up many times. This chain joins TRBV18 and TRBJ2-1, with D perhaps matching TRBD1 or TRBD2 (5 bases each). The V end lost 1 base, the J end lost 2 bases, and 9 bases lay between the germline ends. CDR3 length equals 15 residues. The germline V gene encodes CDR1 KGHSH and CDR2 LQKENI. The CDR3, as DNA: TGTGCCAGCTCACCACGGTCGGGGCCCTACAATGAGCAGTTCTTC. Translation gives CASSPRSGPYNEQFF.

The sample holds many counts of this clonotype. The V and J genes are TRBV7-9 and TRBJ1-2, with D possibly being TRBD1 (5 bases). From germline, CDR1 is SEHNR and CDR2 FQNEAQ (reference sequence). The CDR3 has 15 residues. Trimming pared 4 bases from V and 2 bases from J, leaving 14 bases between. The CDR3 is CASSSREGINYGYTF. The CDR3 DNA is TGTGCCAGCAGCTCCCGCGAGGGGATCAACTATGGCTACACCTTC.

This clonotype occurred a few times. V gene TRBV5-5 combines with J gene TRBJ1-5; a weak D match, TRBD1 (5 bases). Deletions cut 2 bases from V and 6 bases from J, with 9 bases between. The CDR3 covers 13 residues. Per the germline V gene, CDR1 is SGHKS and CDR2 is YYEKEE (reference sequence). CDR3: CASSFGGTQPQHF. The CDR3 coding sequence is TGTGCCAGCAGCTTTGGGGGGACTCAGCCCCAGCATTTT.

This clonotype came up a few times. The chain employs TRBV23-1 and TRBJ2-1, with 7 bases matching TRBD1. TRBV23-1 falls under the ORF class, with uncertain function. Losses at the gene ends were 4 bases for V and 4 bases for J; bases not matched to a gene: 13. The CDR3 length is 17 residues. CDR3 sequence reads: CASSLPRTGPLYNEQFF. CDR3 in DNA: TGCGCCAGCAGTCTCCCCCGGACAGGTCCTTTATACAATGAGCAGTTCTTC.

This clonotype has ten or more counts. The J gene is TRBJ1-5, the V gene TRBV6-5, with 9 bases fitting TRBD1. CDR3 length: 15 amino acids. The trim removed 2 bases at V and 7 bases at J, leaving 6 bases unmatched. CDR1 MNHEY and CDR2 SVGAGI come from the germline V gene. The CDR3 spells CASSYPQGAYQPQHF. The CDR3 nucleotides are TGTGCCAGCAGTTACCCACAGGGGGCCTACCAGCCCCAGCATTTT.

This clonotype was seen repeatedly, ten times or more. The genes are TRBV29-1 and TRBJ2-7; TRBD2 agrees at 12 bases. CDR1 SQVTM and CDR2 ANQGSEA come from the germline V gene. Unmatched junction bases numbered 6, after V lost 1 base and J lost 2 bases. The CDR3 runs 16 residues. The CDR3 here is CSVEGLAGAPTYEQYF. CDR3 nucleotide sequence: TGCAGCGTTGAAGGACTAGCGGGGGCCCCAACCTACGAGCAGTACTTC.

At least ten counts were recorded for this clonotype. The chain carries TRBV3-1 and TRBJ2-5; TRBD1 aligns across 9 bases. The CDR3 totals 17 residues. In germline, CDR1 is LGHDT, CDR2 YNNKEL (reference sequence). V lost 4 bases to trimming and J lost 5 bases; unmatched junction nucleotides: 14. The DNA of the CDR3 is TGTGCCAGCAGCCCCACAGGGGGCCCCCATCGAGGGGAGACCCAGTACTTC. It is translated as CASSPTGGPHRGETQYF.

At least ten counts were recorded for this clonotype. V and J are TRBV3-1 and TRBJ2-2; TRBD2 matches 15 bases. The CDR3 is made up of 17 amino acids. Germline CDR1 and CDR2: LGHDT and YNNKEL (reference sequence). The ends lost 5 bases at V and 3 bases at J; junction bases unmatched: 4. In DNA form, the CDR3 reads TGTGCCAGCAGCGGACTAGCGGGGGGGCTAGACACCGGGGAGCTGTTTTTT. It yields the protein CASSGLAGGLDTGELFF.

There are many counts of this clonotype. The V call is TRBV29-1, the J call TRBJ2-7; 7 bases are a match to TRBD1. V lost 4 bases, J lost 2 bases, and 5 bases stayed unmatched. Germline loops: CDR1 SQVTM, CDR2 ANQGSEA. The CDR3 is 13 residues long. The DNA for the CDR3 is TGCAGCGTTGCTCGGGACAGACCCTACGAGCAGTACTTC. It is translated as CSVARDRPYEQYF.

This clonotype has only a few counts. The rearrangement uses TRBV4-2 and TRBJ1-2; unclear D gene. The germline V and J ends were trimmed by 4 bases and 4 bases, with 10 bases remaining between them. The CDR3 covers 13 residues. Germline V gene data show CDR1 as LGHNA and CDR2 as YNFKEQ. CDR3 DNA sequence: TGTGCCAGCAGCCCCGGCTGGGGCTATGGCTACACCTTC. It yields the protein CASSPGWGYGYTF.

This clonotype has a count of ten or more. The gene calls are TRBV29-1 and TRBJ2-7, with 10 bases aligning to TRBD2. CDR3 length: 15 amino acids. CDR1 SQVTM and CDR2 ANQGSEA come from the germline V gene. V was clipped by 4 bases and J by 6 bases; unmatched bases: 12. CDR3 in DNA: TGCAGCGTTGGTTGGAGGCTAGCGGGAGAAAGCGAGCAGTACTTC. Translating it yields CSVGWRLAGESEQYF.

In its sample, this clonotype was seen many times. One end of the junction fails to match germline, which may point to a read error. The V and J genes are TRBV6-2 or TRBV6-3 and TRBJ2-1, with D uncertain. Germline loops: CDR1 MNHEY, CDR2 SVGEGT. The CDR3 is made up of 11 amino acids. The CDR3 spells CASSTGPFGIF. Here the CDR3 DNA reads TGTGCCAGCAGTACCGGGCCCTTTGGGATCTTC.

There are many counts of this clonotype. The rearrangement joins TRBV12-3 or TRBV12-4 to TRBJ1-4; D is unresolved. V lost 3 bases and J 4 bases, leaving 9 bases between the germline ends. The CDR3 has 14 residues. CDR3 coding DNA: TGTGCCAGCAGTTTGGCCCAGCTTAATGAAAAACTGTTTTTT. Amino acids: CASSLAQLNEKLFF.